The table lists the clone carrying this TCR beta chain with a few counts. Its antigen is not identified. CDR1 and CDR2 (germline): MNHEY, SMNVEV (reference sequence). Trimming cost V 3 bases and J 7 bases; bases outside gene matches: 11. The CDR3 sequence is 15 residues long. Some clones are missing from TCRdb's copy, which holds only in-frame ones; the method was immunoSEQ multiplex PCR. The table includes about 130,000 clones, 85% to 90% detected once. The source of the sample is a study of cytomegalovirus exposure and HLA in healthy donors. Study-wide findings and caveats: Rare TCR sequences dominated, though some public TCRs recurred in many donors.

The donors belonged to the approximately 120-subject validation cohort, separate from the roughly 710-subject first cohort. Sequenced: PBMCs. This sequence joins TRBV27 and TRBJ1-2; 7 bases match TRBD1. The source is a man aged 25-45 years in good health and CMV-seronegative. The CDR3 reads CASSFGKGGPSGYTF. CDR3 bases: TGTGCCAGCAGTTTCGGGAAAGGGGGCCCCTCTGGCTACACCTTC.